These 6 T cell receptor beta chains were sequenced from one sample in a study of T cells after yellow fever vaccination. One entry per CDR3 protein results from TCRdb running MiXCR on the 5' RACE reads. The sample shows fewer than 150,000 distinct CDR3 sequences, around 7.7% of them seen only once. The source material was CD4+ T cells sorted from PBMCs, sampled 5 days after the yellow fever booster vaccination. Receptors were obtained from a man aged 30 to 45 who received the YFV17D yellow fever vaccine.

This clonotype was detected only a few times. V and J are TRBV6-1 and TRBJ1-2; D perhaps matches TRBD1 (5 bases). The CDR3 totals 15 residues. CDR1 is MNHNS and CDR2 is SASEGT in the germline V gene. V dropped 7 bases and J dropped 4 bases, with 19 bases sitting between them. The CDR3 DNA follows: TGTGCCAGCACCATCGGGTCAGGGCAGGGCTATGGCTACACCTTC. Translation gives CASTIGSGQGYGYTF.

Ten or more counts support this clonotype. The V gene is TRBV4-2, the J gene TRBJ1-3; D remains ambiguous. Trimming took 0 bases from V and 0 from J, leaving 3 bases between them. Per germline, CDR1 LGHNA and CDR2 YNFKEQ. The CDR3 has 14 residues. The CDR3 loop reads CASSQDSSGNTIYF. In nucleotides, the CDR3 is TGTGCCAGCAGCCAAGACAGCTCTGGAAACACCATATATTTT.

This clonotype was counted many times. The chain recombines TRBV10-3 with TRBJ2-1; TRBD2 agrees at 9 bases. J lost 9 bases, V lost 0 bases, and 6 bases had no gene match. CDR1 ENHRY and CDR2 SYGVKD come from the germline V gene. The CDR3 is 15 residues long. Here the CDR3 reads CAISESGGRGGEQFF. As DNA, the CDR3 is TGTGCCATCAGTGAGTCGGGCGGGAGGGGCGGTGAGCAGTTCTTC.

This clonotype was observed many times. The genes are TRBV5-1 and TRBJ2-1, with 8 bases fitting TRBD1. J was trimmed by 9 bases and V by 2 bases; bases with no gene match: 10. This CDR3 is 15 amino acids long. Germline CDR1 SGHRS, CDR2 YFSETQ. In DNA, the CDR3 is TGCGCCAGCAGCTTCTCCGGGACAGGTCTGATTGAGCAGTTCTTC. Translated: CASSFSGTGLIEQFF.

V usage is TRBV12-3 or TRBV12-4 and J usage is TRBJ2-7; 10 bases agree with TRBD2. This CDR3 spans 15 amino acids. Trimming at V came to 6 bases and at J to 7 bases, leaving 12 bases not matched to a gene. The CDR3: CASSLLAGAVWEQYF. The CDR3 bases are TGTGCCAGCAGCCTTCTAGCGGGAGCGGTGTGGGAGCAGTACTTC.

This clonotype was recorded at least ten times. This chain connects TRBV20-1 to TRBJ1-1; D gene unclear. The CDR3 has 14 residues. Deletions cut 6 bases from V and 1 base from J, with 15 bases between. Germline-derived CDR1 and CDR2 are DFQATT and SNEGSKA (reference sequence). The CDR3 region has the DNA TGCAGTGCCCCCGGCGGGCCTCGGAACACTGAAGCTTTCTTT. It codes for CSAPGGPRNTEAFF.